This TCR beta chain was retrieved from a study of neoadjuvant anti-PD-1 for oral cavity cancer. Study-wide results and limits: Non-responders to neoadjuvant nivolumab had significantly more clonal PBMC T cells than responders.

Trimming removed 2 bases at V and 3 bases at J, with 13 bases between. The CDR3 spans 15 residues. Germline V gene lookup returns CDR1 LNHDA and CDR2 SQIVND (reference sequence). TCRdb's table, derived via immunoSEQ multiplex PCR, lists solely in-frame clones and lacks some. The sample consists of about 6,800 clones, roughly 70% of them appearing once. This clone is labeled large (0.1 to 1%). Its specificity is unknown. Sequences were derived from PBMCs, sampled before nivolumab (anti-PD-1) treatment. J is TRBJ1-1 and V is TRBV19, with a possible D match to TRBD1 (5 bases). The receptor was derived from a person between 40 and 85 years old with oral cavity squamous cell carcinoma. The CDR3 protein is CASSIWGDGDTEAFF. Here the CDR3 DNA reads TGTGCCAGTAGTATATGGGGCGATGGGGACACTGAAGCTTTCTTT. The full variable domain, with the rest looked up from reference TRBV19 and TRBJ1-1, is DGGITQSPKYLFRKEGQNVTLSCEQNLNHDAMYWYRQDPGQGLRLIYYSQIVNDFQKGDIAEGYSVSREKKESFPLTVTSAQKNPTAFYLCASSIWGDGDTEAFFGQGTRLTVV.